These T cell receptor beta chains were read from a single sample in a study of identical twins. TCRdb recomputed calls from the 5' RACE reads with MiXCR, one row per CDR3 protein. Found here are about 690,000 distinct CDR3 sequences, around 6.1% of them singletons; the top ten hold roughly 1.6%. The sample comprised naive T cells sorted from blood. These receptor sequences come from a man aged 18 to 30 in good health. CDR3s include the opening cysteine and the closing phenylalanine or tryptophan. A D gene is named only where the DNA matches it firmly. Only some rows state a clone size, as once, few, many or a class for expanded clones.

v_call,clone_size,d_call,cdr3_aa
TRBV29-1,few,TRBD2,CSVTGLAVSYNEQFF
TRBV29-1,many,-,CSAVVSLEQYF
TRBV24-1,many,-,CATSDLTRDSHTQYF
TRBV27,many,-,CASSRQPYEQYF
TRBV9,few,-,CASSAGGAGANVLTF
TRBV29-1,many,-,CSGQPTGIVNEQFF
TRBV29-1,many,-,CSVVAGPPTDQYF
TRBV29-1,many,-,CSVALGGETQYF
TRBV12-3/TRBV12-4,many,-,CASSFREGGNEQFF
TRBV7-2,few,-,CASSSNRGGNEQYF
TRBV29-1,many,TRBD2,CSGLASGQETQYF
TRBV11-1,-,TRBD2,CASSSPVRAGMYQETQYF
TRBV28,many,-,CASSTTFDYYEQYF
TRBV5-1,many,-,CASSLEHSRGSGNTIYF
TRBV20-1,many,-,CSALSIQGGTEAFF
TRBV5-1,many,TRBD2,CASSLVAGGPNEQFF
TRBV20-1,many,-,CSARSSLASLYEQYF
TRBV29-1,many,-,CSAEGGELVPNYGYTF
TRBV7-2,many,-,CASSRVGEKLFF
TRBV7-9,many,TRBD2,CASSSLRTSESYEQYF
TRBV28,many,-,CASSFDMGSKETQYF
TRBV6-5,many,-,CATAGTNEQFF
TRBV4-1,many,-,CASSQEGTDSGNTIYF
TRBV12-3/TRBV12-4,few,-,CASSWGYNSPLHF